Presented here are 30 T cell receptor beta chains from one specimen sequenced in a study of identical twins. TCRdb called the 5' RACE reads again in MiXCR, with one record for every CDR3 protein. Altogether 690,000 or so distinct CDR3 sequences are present, 8% to 9% being singletons, with the ten largest covering 0.75% to 1%. In addition, the sample was reused for a study of yellow fever vaccine responses in identical twins.

Sequences were obtained from PBMCs. The source of these receptors is a woman aged 18-29 years in good health.

This clonotype was detected many times. The V gene is TRBV5-1, the J gene TRBJ2-2; TRBD1 or TRBD2 may be the D gene (5 bases each). Trimming took 4 bases from V and 0 from J, leaving 10 bases between them. The CDR3 length is 15 residues. Germline V gene lookup returns CDR1 SGHRS and CDR2 YFSETQ. The CDR3 nucleotides are TGCGCCAGCAGCCAATCGGGACCGAACACCGGGGAGCTGTTTTTT. This sequence encodes CASSQSGPNTGELFF.

This chain links TRBV7-2 with TRBJ2-1; 10 bases map to TRBD1. The germline V gene encodes CDR1 SGHTA and CDR2 FQGNSA. The CDR3 loop spans 16 amino acids. J lost 7 bases, V lost 1 base, and 7 bases had no gene match. CDR3 residues: CASSLGGTGVRNEQFF. The DNA for the CDR3 is TGTGCCAGCAGCTTAGGAGGGACAGGGGTTCGGAATGAGCAGTTCTTC.

This clonotype was detected a few times. V is TRBV6-1 and J is TRBJ2-1; TRBD2 matches at 11 bases. The CDR3 totals 17 residues. From germline, CDR1 is MNHNS and CDR2 SASEGT. J lost 4 bases, V lost 2 bases, and 7 bases had no gene match. CDR3 sequence: CASSESATSGVYNEQFF. The DNA for the CDR3 is TGTGCCAGCAGTGAATCCGCGACTAGCGGGGTTTACAATGAGCAGTTCTTC.

A few counts support this clonotype. The DNA of the CDR3 is TGTGCCAGCAGTCCTCACAGGGGCAGCTACACCTTC. Its protein product is CASSPHRGSYTF. The chain carries TRBV6-6 and TRBJ1-2, with 7 nucleotides matching TRBD1. The CDR3 contains 12 residues. Trimming took 5 bases from V and 9 from J; bases not matched to a gene: 6. Germline V gives CDR1 MNHNY, CDR2 SVGAGI (reference sequence).

This clonotype was recorded at least ten times. This chain joins TRBV29-1 and TRBJ2-3; the D gene is possibly TRBD1 (5 bases). V shed 7 bases and J shed 2 bases, with 13 bases lying between them. Per the germline V gene, CDR1 is SQVTM and CDR2 is ANQGSEA. The CDR3 extends over 13 amino acids. The CDR3 nucleotides are TGCAGCGGAAGGGGCCGGTTCACAGATACGCAGTATTTT. As protein: CSGRGRFTDTQYF.

The chain links TRBV25-1 to TRBJ2-7, with D maybe TRBD2 (6 bases). The length of the CDR3 is 15 residues. Trimming cost V 4 bases and J 3 bases, with 16 bases left between them. Looked up from germline, CDR1 is MGHDK and CDR2 is SYGVNS. DNA for the CDR3: TGTGCCAGCAGTGGGGGGGAGACCGTCGGCTACGAGCAGTACTTC. Translated, it gives CASSGGETVGYEQYF.

The rearrangement links TRBV6-2 or TRBV6-3 to TRBJ2-7; TRBD1 is a possible D gene (6 bases). The CDR3 sequence is 15 residues long. From germline, CDR1 is MNHEY and CDR2 SVGEGT. V was pared by 3 bases and J by 1 base, with 13 bases between. CDR3 nucleotides: TGTGCCAGCAGTTATGGGACACCCACTTCCTACGAGCAGTACTTC. Amino acid sequence: CASSYGTPTSYEQYF.

The V and J genes are TRBV28 and TRBJ2-7, with 8 bases lining up with TRBD1. Losses at the gene ends were 5 bases for V and 5 bases for J; bases not matched to a gene: 11. Germline CDR1 MDHEN, CDR2 SYDVKM. The CDR3 is 15 amino acids. DNA of the CDR3: TGTGCCAGCAGTCCAGCCTGGACAGGGATGGACGAGCAGTACTTC. Protein sequence: CASSPAWTGMDEQYF.

This chain links TRBV3-1 with TRBJ1-2, with D maybe TRBD1 (5 bases). Germline lookup yields CDR1 LGHDT and CDR2 YNNKEL (reference sequence). This CDR3 is built from 16 residues. The V and J ends lost 3 bases and 3 bases respectively, with 17 bases between them. The CDR3 nucleotides are TGTGCCAGCAGCCACGGAGCAGGGAGAATGGACTATGGCTACACCTTC. The encoded protein is CASSHGAGRMDYGYTF.

This chain joins TRBV28 and TRBJ2-7, with TRBD1 matching 8 bases. The V and J ends lost 5 bases and 0 bases, in that order; junction bases with no gene match: 9. The CDR3 length is 16 residues. CDR1 is MDHEN and CDR2 is SYDVKM in the germline V gene. The CDR3 spells CASSPPPGGYSYEQYF. The CDR3 DNA is TGTGCCAGCAGTCCACCCCCAGGGGGCTACTCCTACGAGCAGTACTTC.

This clonotype came up a few times. The rearrangement links TRBV20-1 to TRBJ2-2, with 7 nucleotides matching TRBD1. The V gene end was trimmed by 7 bases and the J gene end by 2 bases; junction bases not matched to a gene: 13. Germline loops: CDR1 DFQATT, CDR2 SNEGSKA (reference sequence). This CDR3 spans 16 amino acids. The DNA of the CDR3 is TGCAGTGTCACAGACAGGGAAGACCCAAACACCGGGGAGCTGTTTTTT. This sequence encodes CSVTDREDPNTGELFF.

The rearrangement joins TRBV9 to TRBJ1-5, with unresolved D. V was shortened by 3 bases and J by 7 bases, with 11 bases between the two germline ends. The CDR3 totals 13 residues. Per germline, CDR1 SGDLS and CDR2 YYNGEE. The CDR3 spells CASSAYPGQPQHF. The CDR3 nucleotides read TGTGCCAGCAGCGCGTACCCAGGCCAGCCCCAGCATTTT. The full variable domain, rest sourced from reference TRBV9 and TRBJ1-5, is DSGVTQTPKHLITATGQRVTLRCSPRSGDLSVYWYQQSLDQGLQFLIQYYNGEERAKGNILERFSAQQFPDLHSELNLSSLELGDSALYFCASSAYPGQPQHFGDGTRLSIL.

This chain links TRBV20-1 with TRBJ1-1; D uncertain. Germline V gene lookup returns CDR1 DFQATT and CDR2 SNEGSKA (reference sequence). The CDR3 is made up of 13 amino acids. The V end lost 6 bases, the J end lost 1 base, and 12 bases lay between the germline ends. CDR3 residues: CSARGRPNTEAFF. CDR3 in DNA: TGCAGTGCCCGCGGGAGGCCGAACACTGAAGCTTTCTTT.

This clonotype has a count of ten or more. The rearrangement links TRBV12-3 or TRBV12-4 to TRBJ2-2, with D possibly being TRBD2 (6 bases). Trimming removed 5 bases at V and 3 bases at J, with 10 bases between. The CDR3 has 14 amino acids. The DNA of the CDR3 is TGTGCCAGCAGTCAGACGGGGGACACCGGGGAGCTGTTTTTT. Protein: CASSQTGDTGELFF.

This clonotype was picked up a small number of times. The chain is built from TRBV12-3 or TRBV12-4 and TRBJ2-1, with 10 bases fitting TRBD2. The CDR3 covers 15 residues. With V trimmed by 3 bases and J by 5 bases, 4 bases remained unmatched. CDR3 loop: CASSFRLAGDNEQFF. CDR3 DNA: TGTGCCAGCAGTTTCCGACTAGCGGGTGACAATGAGCAGTTCTTC.

This clonotype has more than one count but fewer than ten. The chain links TRBV7-2 to TRBJ2-7; the match to TRBD1 covers 8 bases. This CDR3 region has 14 residues. From germline, CDR1 is SGHTA and CDR2 FQGNSA. With 8 bases clipped from V and 2 bases from J, the junction kept 8 bases outside the gene matches. The CDR3 sequence is CASGRQGTPYEQYF. CDR3 nucleotides: TGTGCCAGCGGGCGACAGGGGACCCCCTACGAGCAGTACTTC.

This clonotype was observed a few times. The chain has TRBV25-1 and TRBJ1-4; D is uncertain. Germline-derived CDR1 and CDR2 are MGHDK and SYGVNS. V was pared by 3 bases and J by 4 bases, with 18 bases between. The CDR3 length is 17 residues. CDR3 amino acids: CASSDLVRGTSNEKLFF. The CDR3 region has the DNA TGTGCCAGCAGTGACCTCGTGCGGGGAACAAGTAATGAAAAACTGTTTTTT.

The chain joins TRBV4-2 to TRBJ2-2; 14 bases are shared with TRBD2. The CDR3 has 17 residues. V was clipped by 0 bases and J by 8 bases; unmatched bases: 5. Germline V gene sequence: CDR1 LGHNA, CDR2 YNFKEQ. CDR3 nucleotide sequence: TGTGCCAGCAGCCAAGATGGGACTAGCGGGAGTGGTGGGGAGCTGTTTTTT. Amino acid sequence: CASSQDGTSGSGGELFF.

This clonotype has only a few counts. The chain has TRBV25-1 and TRBJ2-1, with 7 positions matching TRBD1. Germline V gene lookup returns CDR1 MGHDK and CDR2 SYGVNS. Trimming took 1 base from V and 8 from J; bases not matched to a gene: 2. This CDR3 contains 13 residues. CDR3 amino acids: CASSEFQGDEQFF. For the CDR3, the DNA is TGTGCCAGCAGTGAATTCCAGGGGGATGAGCAGTTCTTC.

This clonotype was counted many times. V usage is TRBV29-1 and J usage is TRBJ2-3; 7 positions agree with TRBD2. The V segment lost 7 bases and the J segment 5 bases; nucleotides outside the gene matches: 15. CDR1 is SQVTM, CDR2 ANQGSEA, per germline. This CDR3 comprises 15 residues. The DNA of the CDR3 is TGCAGCGCTAGGGGACTAATCCGGGGTGGAGATACGCAGTATTTT. Translation gives CSARGLIRGGDTQYF.

This clonotype has more than one count but fewer than ten. The chain employs TRBV6-5 and TRBJ2-7; maybe TRBD2 (5 bases). CDR3 size: 15 residues. The germline CDR1 and CDR2 sequences are MNHEY and SVGAGI. V gave up 0 bases and J gave up 4 bases, with 13 bases separating them. CDR3 amino acids: CASSYSGVEKYEQYF. The CDR3, as DNA: TGTGCCAGCAGTTACTCCGGGGTAGAGAAGTACGAGCAGTACTTC.

This clonotype was found a few times. This chain connects TRBV24-1 to TRBJ2-5; 16 bases agree with TRBD2. This CDR3 contains 17 residues. The V segment lost 4 bases and the J segment 2 bases; nucleotides outside the gene matches: 3. Germline CDR1 reads KGHDR; CDR2 reads SFDVKD. In DNA, the CDR3 is TGTGCCACCAGTGACCCGGGACTAGCGGGAGGGCAAGAGACCCAGTACTTC. As protein: CATSDPGLAGGQETQYF.

This clonotype was counted at least ten times. This chain connects TRBV5-1 to TRBJ2-7, with 7 nucleotides matching TRBD1. The CDR3 covers 13 residues. Germline values: CDR1 SGHRS, CDR2 YFSETQ. V trimming: 4 bases; J trimming: 6 bases; junction bases outside the gene matches: 7. CDR3 loop: CASSRDRVPEQYF. CDR3 nucleotide sequence: TGCGCCAGCAGCCGGGACAGAGTCCCCGAGCAGTACTTC.

This clonotype has just a few counts. The CDR3 sequence: CASSSPRSTTDTQYF. The CDR3 DNA sequence: TGTGCCAGCAGCTCACCCCGGTCTACTACAGATACGCAGTATTTT. This sequence joins TRBV7-2 and TRBJ2-3; no clear D gene. This CDR3 is built from 15 residues. The germline CDR1 and CDR2 sequences are SGHTA and FQGNSA. Trimming took 4 bases from V and 3 from J, leaving 14 bases between them.

This clonotype came up a few times. This chain uses TRBV6-1 with TRBJ2-1, with D tentatively TRBD2 (7 bases). CDR1 and CDR2 from the germline V gene are MNHNS and SASEGT. This CDR3 has 13 residues. Trimming left V 6 bases short and J 8 bases short, with 14 bases between. The CDR3 sequence: CASRGGGGHEQFF. DNA for the CDR3: TGTGCCAGCAGGGGAGGGGGGGGCCATGAGCAGTTCTTC.

This clonotype was recorded a few times. The genes are TRBV21-1 and TRBJ2-3; the table's D call, TRBD1, has no DNA check behind it. TRBV21-1 is labeled a pseudogene. The CDR3 totals 16 residues. The DNA of the CDR3 is TGTGCCAGCAGCAAAGCTCCGGGGGGAAGCACAGATACGCAGTATTTT. Encoded protein: CASSKAPGGSTDTQYF.

The J gene is TRBJ2-3, the V gene TRBV4-2; possible D gene TRBD2, 6 bases. Per the germline V gene, CDR1 is LGHNA and CDR2 is YNFKEQ. CDR3 length equals 16 residues. Trimming left V 0 bases short and J 5 bases short, with 15 bases between. In DNA, the CDR3 is TGTGCCAGCAGCCAAGATGACGGGAGCCGTAAAGATACGCAGTATTTT. Protein product: CASSQDDGSRKDTQYF.

This clonotype has a count of ten or more. The genes are TRBV6-6 and TRBJ2-3; D not resolved. V dropped 2 bases and J dropped 2 bases, with 5 bases sitting between them. CDR3 length equals 13 residues. The V gene's germline CDR1 is MNHNY and CDR2 SVGAGI (reference sequence). The DNA of the CDR3 is TGTGCCAGCAGTTACACGATCACAGATACGCAGTATTTT. As protein: CASSYTITDTQYF.

Many counts were recorded for this clonotype. The chain couples TRBV7-9 to TRBJ2-7; D unresolved. The CDR3 has 14 residues. The germline gives CDR1 SEHNR, CDR2 FQNEAQ (reference sequence). Trimming took 1 base from V and 3 from J, leaving 10 bases between them. In nucleotides, the CDR3 is TGTGCCAGCAGCTTAGTCGGCAGCCACTACGAGCAGTACTTC. Translation: CASSLVGSHYEQYF.

This clonotype was counted between two and nine times. V is TRBV11-2 and J is TRBJ2-1; D possibly uses TRBD1 or TRBD2 (5 bases each). CDR1 and CDR2 from the germline V gene are SGHAT and FQNNGV. V lost 1 base and J lost 7, with 11 bases in between. The CDR3 totals 14 residues. CDR3 nucleotide sequence: TGTGCCAGCAGCTTAGTGGGGGTTTTGAATGAGCAGTTCTTC. Encoded protein: CASSLVGVLNEQFF.